The 27 T cell receptor beta chains given below trace back to one sample, sequenced in a study of OX40 agonist ivuxolimab in advanced cancers. Produced via immunoSEQ multiplex PCR; TCRdb's table is partial and in-frame only. Of more than 60,000 clones listed, about 86% were seen once; the top ten hold 4% to 4.5%. Specimen: CD4+ or CD8+ T cells sorted from blood, collected in a trial of the OX40 agonist ivuxolimab. The receptor source for this set is an adult with an advanced solid tumor such as melanoma, head and neck, liver or kidney cancer.

V usage is TRBV19 and J usage is TRBJ1-2; no firm D call. CDR1 and CDR2 from the germline V gene are LNHDA and SQIVND (reference sequence). The germline V and J ends were trimmed by 4 bases and 6 bases, with 12 bases remaining between them. This CDR3 is 13 amino acids long. DNA for the CDR3: TGTGCCAGTAGTACCCGCCGAGGCGATGGCTACACCTTC. As protein: CASSTRRGDGYTF.

The V call is TRBV9, the J call TRBJ2-1, with a possible D match to TRBD1 (5 bases). CDR3 length equals 13 residues. Trimming took 2 bases from V and 7 from J, leaving 10 bases between them. Germline values: CDR1 SGDLS, CDR2 YYNGEE. The CDR3 region has the DNA TGTGCCAGCAGCGTGGACAATTGGAATGAGCAGTTCTTC. Translating it yields CASSVDNWNEQFF. The whole variable domain, filled in from reference TRBV9 and TRBJ2-1, reads DSGVTQTPKHLITATGQRVTLRCSPRSGDLSVYWYQQSLDQGLQFLIQYYNGEERAKGNILERFSAQQFPDLHSELNLSSLELGDSALYFCASSVDNWNEQFFGPGTRLTVL.

This clone came up a few times. J is TRBJ1-2 and V is TRBV18, with D possibly being TRBD1 (5 bases). This CDR3 has 16 amino acids. Per germline, CDR1 KGHSH and CDR2 LQKENI. With 2 bases removed from V and 2 bases from J, the gap between germline ends came to 15 bases. The CDR3 bases are TGTGCCAGCTCACCAGGGGCAGGGAATTTAAACTATGGCTACACCTTC. It is translated as CASSPGAGNLNYGYTF.

The chain carries TRBV11-2 and TRBJ2-2, with D unclear. CDR3 length: 16 amino acids. The V end lost 5 bases, the J end lost 6 bases, and 19 bases lay between the germline ends. Germline V gives CDR1 SGHAT, CDR2 FQNNGV. As DNA, the CDR3 is TGTGCCAGCAGCCAGGAAGGGTTTCGTAGTGCCGGGGAGCTGTTTTTT. Translating gives CASSQEGFRSAGELFF.

J is TRBJ2-1 and V is TRBV19, with 7 bases matching TRBD2. After removal of 8 bases from V and 6 bases from J, the junction contained 10 bases not matched to a gene. This CDR3 comprises 14 residues. CDR1 and CDR2 from the germline V gene are LNHDA and SQIVND (reference sequence). CDR3 protein: CASRLGGNINEQFF. The CDR3 region has the DNA TGTGCCAGTCGCCTGGGGGGGAACATCAATGAGCAGTTCTTC.

This sequence joins TRBV6-6 and TRBJ2-7; a weak D match, TRBD1 (7 bases). The V and J ends lost 6 bases and 2 bases respectively, with 14 bases between them. Germline CDR1 and CDR2: MNHNY and SVGAGI (reference sequence). There are 14 residues in the CDR3. This chain's CDR3 is CASRRGTVAYEQYF. Written as DNA, the CDR3 is TGTGCCAGCAGACGCGGGACAGTAGCCTACGAGCAGTACTTC.

This sequence joins TRBV6-5 and TRBJ1-5; D remains unclear. Germline CDR1 and CDR2: MNHEY and SVGAGI. V gave up 7 bases and J gave up 2 bases, with 12 bases separating them. This CDR3 is 14 amino acids long. The CDR3 DNA reads TGTGCCAGCAATGGGATCGATGGCAATCAGCCCCAGCATTTT. As protein: CASNGIDGNQPQHF.

The rearrangement links TRBV5-1 to TRBJ1-6, with 7 positions matching TRBD1. This CDR3 has 16 amino acids. Germline V gene data show CDR1 as SGHRS and CDR2 as YFSETQ. V shed 1 base and J 7 bases; nucleotides not matched to a gene: 8. The CDR3 DNA reads TGCGCCAGCAGCTTGAGTCAGGGGGGACTCAATTCACCCCTCCACTTT. Residues: CASSLSQGGLNSPLHF.

The chain has TRBV7-3 and TRBJ2-7, with 10 bases lining up with TRBD1. V dropped 5 bases and J dropped 7; count of bases not matched to a gene: 5. This CDR3 contains 13 residues. CDR1 and CDR2 from the germline V gene are SGHTA and FQGTGA. In DNA form, the CDR3 reads TGTGCCAGCAGCGTGGGACAGGGGTTGGAGCAGTACTTC. Translated: CASSVGQGLEQYF.

The table lists this clone with a count of one. The chain links TRBV6-1 to TRBJ2-2; no firm D call. The V end was cut by 1 base, the J end by 3 bases, with 15 bases between. Germline CDR1 is MNHNS and CDR2 is SASEGT. The CDR3 runs 17 residues. CDR3 nucleotide sequence: TGTGCCAGCAGTGAAGGGGTTTTGGCGGACCACACCGGGGAGCTGTTTTTT. This encodes CASSEGVLADHTGELFF.

V is TRBV28 and J is TRBJ1-1; TRBD1 matches 11 bases. The CDR3 totals 14 residues. In germline, CDR1 is MDHEN, CDR2 SYDVKM. The V segment lost 8 bases and the J segment 4 bases; nucleotides outside the gene matches: 6. The DNA of the CDR3 is TGTGCCAGCCGGACAGGGGGCTCAGGCACTGAAGCTTTCTTT. Protein sequence: CASRTGGSGTEAFF. The full variable domain, its missing parts supplied by reference TRBV28 and TRBJ1-1, is DVKVTQSSRYLVKRTGEKVFLECVQDMDHENMFWYRQDPGLGLRLIYFSYDVKMKEKGDIPEGYSVSREKKERFSLILESASTNQTSMYLCASRTGGSGTEAFFGQGTRLTVV.

This clone was counted a few times. The V and J genes are TRBV18 and TRBJ1-3, with a tentative D call TRBD1 (6 bases). Trimming shortened V by 4 bases and J by 2 bases, and 12 bases separated the two germline ends. Per the germline V gene, CDR1 is KGHSH and CDR2 is LQKENI. This CDR3 region has 15 residues. The CDR3 loop is CASSQNAGAGNTIYF. The CDR3 DNA follows: TGTGCCAGCTCACAGAATGCAGGGGCTGGAAACACCATATATTTT.

The rearrangement uses TRBV7-2 and TRBJ2-3, with TRBD2 identical over 11 bases. The ends lost 4 bases at V and 7 bases at J; junction bases unmatched: 10. In germline, CDR1 is SGHTA, CDR2 FQGNSA. The CDR3 spans 16 residues. CDR3 region: CASSSLAGGRINTQYF. In DNA form, the CDR3 reads TGTGCCAGCAGCTCATTAGCGGGGGGGCGAATAAATACGCAGTATTTT.

CDR3 amino acids: CVGQEAFF. As DNA, the CDR3 is TGTGTAGGGCAGGAAGCTTTCTTT. The chain couples TRBV19 to TRBJ1-1; D is uncertain. Germline assignment: CDR1 LNHDA and CDR2 SQIVND (reference sequence). CDR3 size: 8 residues.

The V gene is TRBV28, the J gene TRBJ1-1; possible D gene TRBD1, 5 bases. Deletions cut 9 bases from V and 5 bases from J, with 13 bases between. CDR3 length: 12 residues. Germline lookup yields CDR1 MDHEN and CDR2 SYDVKM. The CDR3 region has the DNA TGTGCCAGTACCGGGGGGAGTACTGAAGCTTTCTTT. This encodes CASTGGSTEAFF. The whole variable domain, remainder taken from reference TRBV28 and TRBJ1-1, is DVKVTQSSRYLVKRTGEKVFLECVQDMDHENMFWYRQDPGLGLRLIYFSYDVKMKEKGDIPEGYSVSREKKERFSLILESASTNQTSMYLCASTGGSTEAFFGQGTRLTVV.

V and J are TRBV19 and TRBJ1-5; a weak D match, TRBD1 (6 bases). The CDR3 loop spans 17 amino acids. The V end was cut by 5 bases, the J end by 5 bases, with 22 bases between. Per the germline V gene, CDR1 is LNHDA and CDR2 is SQIVND (reference sequence). The CDR3 DNA reads TGTGCCAGTAGTTCCGCTAGGGGGGAAGGTTGGGATCAGCCCCAGCATTTT. Residues: CASSSARGEGWDQPQHF.

The chain links TRBV13 to TRBJ2-1; the match to TRBD2 covers 10 bases. Per the germline V gene, CDR1 is PRHDT and CDR2 is FYEKMQ (reference sequence). V shed 5 bases, J shed 6 bases, and the junction held 10 bases outside the gene matches. The CDR3 has 16 residues. CDR3: CASSPRQRGGPNEQFF. In DNA, the CDR3 is TGTGCCAGCAGCCCCCGCCAGCGGGGGGGCCCCAATGAGCAGTTCTTC.

The rearrangement joins TRBV19 to TRBJ2-5; tentative D call: TRBD2 (6 bases). Deletions cut 5 bases from V and 4 bases from J, with 14 bases between. The CDR3 runs 14 residues. Per germline, CDR1 LNHDA and CDR2 SQIVND (reference sequence). The CDR3 is CASSSTWGGETQYF. The CDR3 coding sequence is TGTGCCAGTAGTTCCACATGGGGAGGAGAGACCCAGTACTTC.

V is TRBV19 and J is TRBJ1-1; no firm D call. The CDR3 has 13 amino acids. The germline CDR1 and CDR2 sequences are LNHDA and SQIVND (reference sequence). The V and J ends lost 4 bases and 0 bases respectively, with 6 bases between them. The CDR3 protein is CASSSLMNTEAFF. For the CDR3, the DNA is TGTGCCAGTAGTAGTTTAATGAACACTGAAGCTTTCTTT. Combining the CDR3 with reference TRBV19 and TRBJ1-1 gives the whole variable domain DGGITQSPKYLFRKEGQNVTLSCEQNLNHDAMYWYRQDPGQGLRLIYYSQIVNDFQKGDIAEGYSVSREKKESFPLTVTSAQKNPTAFYLCASSSLMNTEAFFGQGTRLTVV.

The genes are TRBV5-1 and TRBJ1-2, with D possibly being TRBD1 (6 bases). CDR1 SGHRS and CDR2 YFSETQ come from the germline V gene. The CDR3 has 16 residues. Between the trimmed V and J ends, which lost 4 bases and 5 bases, there was a span of 21 bases. CDR3 nucleotide sequence: TGCGCCAGCAGCAGCGCGACTATGGCAGGGGTTTATGGCTACACCTTC. Its protein is CASSSATMAGVYGYTF.

This sequence joins TRBV12-5 and TRBJ2-5; 7 bases agree with TRBD1. The CDR3 spans 13 residues. The V gene's germline CDR1 is LGHNT and CDR2 FRNRAP. With V trimmed by 9 bases and J by 0 bases, 4 bases remained unmatched. The CDR3 bases are TGTGCTAGCCCGGACAGGCACCAAGAGACCCAGTACTTC. Encoded protein: CASPDRHQETQYF.

This clone was found many times. In the same sample, other DNA sequences code for this CDR3. CDR3: CSVELNYGYTF. The CDR3 DNA follows: TGCAGCGTTGAACTCAACTATGGCTACACCTTC. The chain carries TRBV29-1 and TRBJ1-2; no clear D gene. CDR3 size: 11 residues. CDR1 is SQVTM and CDR2 is ANQGSEA in the germline V gene. V was shortened by 2 bases and J by 2 bases, with 3 bases between the two germline ends.

The chain recombines TRBV1 with TRBJ2-7. TRBV1 is marked as a pseudogene. The CDR3 totals 13 residues. This chain's CDR3 is CTSSHGDDYEQYF. The DNA for the CDR3 is TGCACCAGCAGCCATGGGGATGATTACGAGCAGTACTTC.

DNA of the CDR3: TGTGCCAGCACTGAGAGCAGGGTGGGCACTGAAGCTTTCTTT. This gives the protein CASTESRVGTEAFF. The V and J genes are TRBV6-5 and TRBJ1-1; a possible D gene is TRBD1 (5 bases). The CDR3 extends over 14 amino acids. Germline lookup yields CDR1 MNHEY and CDR2 SVGAGI. V shed 7 bases and J shed 4 bases, with 16 bases lying between them.

J is TRBJ1-3 and V is TRBV2, with a possible D match to TRBD1 (5 bases). The germline V and J ends were trimmed by 6 bases and 2 bases, with 8 bases remaining between them. CDR3 length equals 13 residues. The germline V gene has CDR1 SNHLY and CDR2 FYNNEI. CDR3 coding DNA: TGTGCCAGCAGGCCCAGGGCTGGAAACACCATATATTTT. This sequence encodes CASRPRAGNTIYF.

V is TRBV11-1 and J is TRBJ2-5, with D maybe TRBD1 (6 bases). This CDR3 is built from 13 residues. Germline CDR1 reads SGHAT; CDR2 reads FQDESV (reference sequence). Trimming took off 2 bases at V and 11 bases at J, with 15 bases between the two ends. CDR3 DNA: TGTGCCAGCAGCTTATTACAGGGTCGTGAGCAGTACTTC. Its translation: CASSLLQGREQYF.

This clone was observed a few times. V usage is TRBV11-3 and J usage is TRBJ1-1, with D uncertain. The CDR3 covers 12 residues. Germline V gives CDR1 SGHNT, CDR2 YENEEA. The V end was cut by 6 bases, the J end by 10 bases, with 15 bases between. The DNA for the CDR3 is TGTGCCAGCAGTGAGGAGGGTCAAGGAGCTTTCTTT. This translates into CASSEEGQGAFF.